The 31 T cell receptor beta chains given below trace back to one sample, sequenced in a study of T cell responses to AZD1222 COVID-19 vaccine. TCRdb keeps only in-frame clones here, not all; method: immunoSEQ multiplex PCR. The table lists 150,000 to 200,000 clones, 80% to 90% of them singletons. This specimen was peripheral blood, taken on day 0 of MenACWY control vaccination. The receptors derive from an adult in good health.

This clone was seen once. The CDR3 region has the DNA TGTGCCAGCAGTTTAGATAGATTGAATGAGCAGTTCTTC. Translation gives CASSLDRLNEQFF. The chain uses TRBV12-3 or TRBV12-4 and TRBJ2-1, with unresolved D. The V end lost 1 base, the J end lost 7 bases, and 8 bases lay between the germline ends. The CDR3 extends over 13 amino acids.

This clone was recorded once. This chain links TRBV6-5 with TRBJ1-1; 7 nucleotides agree with TRBD1. The ends lost 5 bases at V and 5 bases at J; junction bases unmatched: 8. Germline assignment: CDR1 MNHEY and CDR2 SVGAGI. This CDR3 comprises 14 residues. DNA for the CDR3: TGTGCCAGCAGTCCCGGTTGGACAGGAACTGAAGCTTTCTTT. Translation gives CASSPGWTGTEAFF.

The gene calls are TRBV12-3 or TRBV12-4 and TRBJ1-2; maybe TRBD1 (5 bases). The germline V and J ends were trimmed by 5 bases and 2 bases, with 6 bases remaining between them. This CDR3 spans 12 amino acids. DNA of the CDR3: TGTGCCAGCAGTGGGGGAAACTATGGCTACACCTTC. It codes for CASSGGNYGYTF.

CDR3 loop: CASRISGSAGDTQYF. The CDR3, as DNA: TGTGCCAGTAGAATTAGCGGGAGTGCGGGAGATACGCAGTATTTT. This chain joins TRBV19 and TRBJ2-3, with 9 positions matching TRBD2. The V gene's germline CDR1 is LNHDA and CDR2 SQIVND (reference sequence). There are 15 residues in the CDR3. Trimming at V came to 6 bases and at J to 5 bases, leaving 9 bases not matched to a gene.

The chain has TRBV6-1 and TRBJ1-1; tentatively, D is TRBD1 (6 bases). Trimming shortened V by 2 bases and J by 5 bases, and 12 bases separated the two germline ends. Germline CDR1 reads MNHNS; CDR2 reads SASEGT. This CDR3 comprises 14 residues. CDR3 bases: TGTGCCAGCAGTGAACTGGGGGCGGGGACTGAAGCTTTCTTT. This translates into CASSELGAGTEAFF.

The V and J genes are TRBV19 and TRBJ1-1; TRBD1 matches at 10 bases. Germline V gives CDR1 LNHDA, CDR2 SQIVND (reference sequence). With 2 bases clipped from V and 7 bases from J, the junction kept 13 bases outside the gene matches. The CDR3 is 17 residues long. DNA of the CDR3: TGTGCCAGTAGTATAAAGAAACCCGACAGGGGGCAGGATGAAGCTTTCTTT. The encoded protein is CASSIKKPDRGQDEAFF. The whole variable domain, filled in from reference TRBV19 and TRBJ1-1, reads DGGITQSPKYLFRKEGQNVTLSCEQNLNHDAMYWYRQDPGQGLRLIYYSQIVNDFQKGDIAEGYSVSREKKESFPLTVTSAQKNPTAFYLCASSIKKPDRGQDEAFFGQGTRLTVV.

The gene calls are TRBV9 and TRBJ2-1; D remains unclear. This CDR3 has 13 amino acids. Trimming left V 0 bases short and J 3 bases short, with 4 bases between. From germline, CDR1 is SGDLS and CDR2 YYNGEE. Here the CDR3 reads CASSVAGYNEQFF. CDR3 DNA sequence: TGTGCCAGCAGCGTAGCAGGCTACAATGAGCAGTTCTTC. Full variable domain (outside the CDR3, taken from reference TRBV9 and TRBJ2-1): DSGVTQTPKHLITATGQRVTLRCSPRSGDLSVYWYQQSLDQGLQFLIQYYNGEERAKGNILERFSAQQFPDLHSELNLSSLELGDSALYFCASSVAGYNEQFFGPGTRLTVL.

The chain carries TRBV20-1 and TRBJ2-7; 10 bases fit TRBD2. After removal of 3 bases from V and 2 bases from J, the junction contained 13 bases not matched to a gene. The germline V gene has CDR1 DFQATT and CDR2 SNEGSKA (reference sequence). This CDR3 spans 17 amino acids. The CDR3 reads CSASSSLLAGSAYEQYF. For the CDR3, the DNA is TGCAGTGCTAGTTCTTCTTTACTAGCGGGATCCGCCTACGAGCAGTACTTC.

This sequence joins TRBV11-2 and TRBJ2-1, with 10 nucleotides matching TRBD2. V gave up 6 bases and J gave up 10 bases; unmatched junction bases: 9. This CDR3 spans 14 amino acids. The germline V gene encodes CDR1 SGHAT and CDR2 FQNNGV. In DNA form, the CDR3 reads TGTGCCAGCAGAACCCCTAGCGGGAGCTTCGAGCAGTTCTTC. Its protein is CASRTPSGSFEQFF.

This chain connects TRBV7-9 to TRBJ2-7; 7 positions agree with TRBD1. Germline V CDR1 and CDR2: SEHNR, FQNEAQ (reference sequence). This CDR3 has 12 residues. The CDR3 bases are TGTGCGGGGACAGATGACTCCTACGAGCAGTACTTC. It specifies CAGTDDSYEQYF.

The rearrangement links TRBV7-2 to TRBJ2-1, with TRBD2 identical over 8 bases. Germline trimming cut 4 bases from V and 12 bases from J; bases unmatched to any gene: 5. The CDR3 runs to 12 residues. The germline V gene encodes CDR1 SGHTA and CDR2 FQGNSA. In DNA, the CDR3 is TGTGCCAGCAGCTCCCGGACTAGCTTGCAGTTCTTC. Translation gives CASSSRTSLQFF.

The chain uses TRBV2 and TRBJ2-3; tentatively, D is TRBD2 (8 bases). CDR1 is SNHLY and CDR2 is FYNNEI in the germline V gene. The V gene lost 9 bases and the J gene lost 2 bases, with 21 bases spanning the gap. The CDR3 is 16 residues long. CDR3 DNA sequence: TGTGCCAGTCAGGGGGAGAGGACTAGCAACACAGATACGCAGTATTTT. Residues: CASQGERTSNTDTQYF.

The chain couples TRBV7-2 to TRBJ2-5; the match to TRBD2 covers 13 bases. The CDR3 is 15 residues long. With V trimmed by 5 bases and J by 6 bases, 6 bases remained unmatched. Looked up from germline, CDR1 is SGHTA and CDR2 is FQGNSA. For the CDR3, the DNA is TGTGCCAGCAGCGGAACTAGCGGGGGGGCTAAGACCCAGTACTTC. Residues: CASSGTSGGAKTQYF.

The chain recombines TRBV18 with TRBJ2-5; the D gene is possibly TRBD2 (6 bases). The germline CDR1 and CDR2 sequences are KGHSH and LQKENI. Trimming stripped 5 bases from V and 2 bases from J, with 15 bases between. The CDR3 is 15 residues long. CDR3 sequence (DNA): TGTGCCAGCTCAAATACCTATGCGGGACAAGAGACCCAGTACTTC. Amino acids: CASSNTYAGQETQYF. The full variable domain, with the rest looked up from reference TRBV18 and TRBJ2-5, is NAGVMQNPRHLVRRRGQEARLRCSPMKGHSHVYWYRQLPEEGLKFMVYLQKENIIDESGMPKERFSAEFPKEGPSILRIQQVVRGDSAAYFCASSNTYAGQETQYFGPGTRLLVL.

This clone was picked up a small number of times. This chain's CDR3 is CAISEPRESGGQQAFF. DNA for the CDR3: TGTGCCATCAGTGAGCCTCGGGAGTCAGGGGGCCAACAAGCTTTCTTT. The chain combines TRBV10-3 with TRBJ1-1; 8 bases match TRBD1. CDR1 and CDR2 (germline): ENHRY, SYGVKD. This CDR3 region has 16 residues. V dropped 2 bases and J dropped 9; count of bases not matched to a gene: 14.

The rearrangement links TRBV5-1 to TRBJ2-3; D possibly corresponds to TRBD2 (5 bases). Germline V gene sequence: CDR1 SGHRS, CDR2 YFSETQ. The CDR3 has 13 residues. Trimming took 0 bases from V and 5 from J, leaving 7 bases between them. The CDR3 spells CASSLGGVDTQYF. The CDR3 region has the DNA TGCGCCAGCAGCTTGGGGGGAGTAGATACGCAGTATTTT.

The CDR3 loop is CASSYSGLRTEAFF. The CDR3 nucleotides are TGTGCCAGCAGTTACTCCGGGCTTAGGACTGAAGCTTTCTTT. J is TRBJ1-1 and V is TRBV6-2 or TRBV6-3; D is ambiguous. Germline CDR1 reads MNHEY; CDR2 reads SVGEGT. V gave up 0 bases and J gave up 5 bases, with 10 bases separating them. The CDR3 contains 14 residues.

This clone occurred a few times. The chain is built from TRBV2 and TRBJ2-7, with 15 bases identical to TRBD2. The CDR3 has 14 amino acids. Germline values: CDR1 SNHLY, CDR2 FYNNEI. Trimming at V came to 5 bases and at J to 6 bases, leaving 2 bases not matched to a gene. The DNA for the CDR3 is TGTGCCAGCAGTAAGGGACTAGCGGGAGGCGAGCAGTACTTC. This encodes CASSKGLAGGEQYF.

This rearrangement joins TRBV7-9 to TRBJ2-5; 9 nucleotides match TRBD2. V was clipped by 2 bases and J by 5 bases; unmatched bases: 6. This CDR3 contains 15 residues. The germline V gene has CDR1 SEHNR and CDR2 FQNEAQ (reference sequence). CDR3 sequence (DNA): TGTGCCAGCAGCTTATTGGGCGGGGGGGCGGAGACCCAGTACTTC. Protein: CASSLLGGGAETQYF.

V is TRBV29-1 and J is TRBJ1-1; unclear D gene. CDR1 and CDR2 from the germline V gene are SQVTM and ANQGSEA. V lost 3 bases, J lost 1 base, and 9 bases lay in between. The CDR3 spans 13 residues. CDR3: CSVDGNQNTEAFF. The CDR3 DNA is TGCAGCGTTGATGGGAACCAGAACACTGAAGCTTTCTTT.

The V gene is TRBV23-1, the J gene TRBJ1-5; the match to TRBD1 covers 9 bases. TRBV23-1 is an open reading frame, and its role is uncertain. J lost 7 bases, V lost 0 bases, and 10 bases had no gene match. The CDR3 loop spans 17 amino acids. CDR3 sequence reads: CASSQSLQGAFPQPQHF. As DNA, the CDR3 is TGCGCCAGCAGTCAATCCCTACAGGGGGCATTCCCACAGCCCCAGCATTTT.

V is TRBV5-5 and J is TRBJ2-2; tentatively, D is TRBD2 (7 bases). Looked up from germline, CDR1 is SGHKS and CDR2 is YYEKEE (reference sequence). The CDR3 is 16 amino acids. The V end lost 0 bases, the J end lost 2 bases, and 11 bases lay between the germline ends. The DNA for the CDR3 is TGTGCCAGCAGCTTGGAGGGGGGGACTAACACCGGGGAGCTGTTTTTT. Protein sequence: CASSLEGGTNTGELFF.

The chain couples TRBV5-5 to TRBJ1-1; a possible D gene is TRBD1 (5 bases). The length of the CDR3 is 17 residues. The germline V gene has CDR1 SGHKS and CDR2 YYEKEE (reference sequence). V was clipped by 3 bases and J by 3 bases, with 21 bases between them. The CDR3 sequence is CASSYHRVGHGYTEAFF. Written as DNA, the CDR3 is TGTGCCAGCAGCTACCACCGGGTTGGACACGGATACACTGAAGCTTTCTTT.

The chain links TRBV2 to TRBJ2-7; the match to TRBD2 covers 7 bases. Trimming removed 6 bases from V and 0 bases from J; junction bases left unmatched: 5. CDR1 and CDR2 from the germline V gene are SNHLY and FYNNEI. The CDR3 sequence is 14 residues long. CDR3: CASRFRGSSYEQYF. The DNA of the CDR3 is TGTGCCAGCAGGTTTCGCGGGAGCTCCTACGAGCAGTACTTC.

The chain carries TRBV6-4 and TRBJ2-2, with 9 bases matching TRBD2. After removal of 0 bases from V and 0 bases from J, the junction contained 5 bases not matched to a gene. The germline CDR1 and CDR2 sequences are MRHNA and SNTAGT. The CDR3 loop spans 18 amino acids. CDR3 in DNA: TGTGCCAGCAGTGACTCGCCTAGCGGGGCCTCGAACACCGGGGAGCTGTTTTTT. Its translation: CASSDSPSGASNTGELFF.

The chain uses TRBV9 and TRBJ2-3, with D maybe TRBD1 (6 bases). V was cut by 0 bases and J by 3 bases, with 11 bases left in between. The CDR3 is 15 residues long. The V gene's germline CDR1 is SGDLS and CDR2 YYNGEE. The chain's CDR3 is CASSVDHRATDTQYF. DNA of the CDR3: TGTGCCAGCAGCGTAGATCACAGGGCGACAGATACGCAGTATTTT.

The CDR3 nucleotides are TGCGCCAGCAGCTTGTCCCCTGCCGCTGAAGCTTTCTTT. Encoded protein: CASSLSPAAEAFF. J is TRBJ1-1 and V is TRBV5-1; D gene unclear. The V end lost 1 base, the J end lost 6 bases, and 10 bases lay between the germline ends. The CDR3 has 13 residues. Germline CDR1 is SGHRS and CDR2 is YFSETQ.

The chain joins TRBV3-1 (or the pseudogene TRBV3-2) to TRBJ2-6; perhaps TRBD1 as D (6 bases). The germline CDR1 and CDR2 sequences are LGHDT and YNNKEL (reference sequence). Trimming shortened V by 4 bases and J by 2 bases, and 12 bases separated the two germline ends. The CDR3 consists of 16 residues. The CDR3 is CASSLLGAPGANVLTF. Here the CDR3 DNA reads TGTGCCAGCAGCCTGCTGGGGGCTCCTGGGGCCAACGTCCTGACTTTC.

The gene calls are TRBV28 and TRBJ2-5, with D perhaps being TRBD1 or TRBD2 (5 bases each). Germline lookup yields CDR1 MDHEN and CDR2 SYDVKM. Between the trimmed V and J ends, which lost 5 bases and 4 bases, there was a span of 14 bases. This CDR3 is built from 14 residues. CDR3 loop: CASSATTRGETQYF. DNA of the CDR3: TGTGCCAGCAGTGCCACAACGAGGGGAGAGACCCAGTACTTC.

This rearrangement joins TRBV7-8 to TRBJ1-4; 7 bases are shared with TRBD1. The V gene end was trimmed by 4 bases and the J gene end by 0 bases; junction bases not matched to a gene: 2. This CDR3 has 15 amino acids. From germline, CDR1 is SGHVS and CDR2 FQNEAQ. DNA for the CDR3: TGTGCCAGCAGCTGGGGACAGTCAACTAATGAAAAACTGTTTTTT. It specifies CASSWGQSTNEKLFF.

The rearrangement uses TRBV5-4 and TRBJ2-3; TRBD2 aligns across 11 bases. Unmatched junction bases numbered 4, after V lost 4 bases and J lost 6 bases. The CDR3 has 14 amino acids. Per germline, CDR1 SGHNT and CDR2 YYREEE (reference sequence). The CDR3 sequence: CASSLSGGADTQYF. The CDR3 region has the DNA TGTGCCAGCAGCCTTAGCGGGGGGGCGGATACGCAGTATTTT.